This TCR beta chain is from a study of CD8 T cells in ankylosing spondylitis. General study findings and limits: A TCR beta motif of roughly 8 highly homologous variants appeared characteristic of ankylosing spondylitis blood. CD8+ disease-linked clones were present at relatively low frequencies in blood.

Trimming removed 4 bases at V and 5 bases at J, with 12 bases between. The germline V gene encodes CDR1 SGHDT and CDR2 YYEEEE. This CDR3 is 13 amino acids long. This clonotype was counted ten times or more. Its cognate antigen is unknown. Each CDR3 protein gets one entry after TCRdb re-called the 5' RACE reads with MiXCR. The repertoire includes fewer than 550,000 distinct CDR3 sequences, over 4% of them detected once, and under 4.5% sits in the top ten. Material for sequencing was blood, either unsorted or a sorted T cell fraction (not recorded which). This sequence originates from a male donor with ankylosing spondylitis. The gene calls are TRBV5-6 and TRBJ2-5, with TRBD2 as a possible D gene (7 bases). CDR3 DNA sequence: TGTGCCAGCAGCCGAAGGGGGGGTGAGACCCAGTACTTC. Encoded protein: CASSRRGGETQYF.